These T cell receptor beta chains were read from a single sample in a study of T cell repertoires in cytomegalovirus infection. MiXCR was run by TCRdb on the reads, yielding one entry per CDR3 protein. Among about 300,000 distinct CDR3 sequences listed, about a tenth were seen once. Source material: PBMCs. The receptor source for this set is a human donor in good health (CMV status not recorded). Some clones in this sample may be carry-over from other donors' samples. Each CDR3 is given with its conserved first and last residue. The D gene is left open where the match is weak. Part of the rows lack a size; the others show once, few, many or a class for expanded clones.

v_call,clone_size,j_call,d_call,cdr3_aa,cdr3_nt
TRBV10-3,-,TRBJ2-3,TRBD2,CAISEKISGGSSSTDTQYF,TGTGCCATCAGTGAGAAGATTAGCGGGGGCTCCTCTAGCACAGATACGCAGTATTTT
TRBV6-6,many,TRBJ1-1,-,CASSYPSGTEAFF,TGTGCCAGCAGTTACCCCTCGGGCACTGAAGCTTTCTTT
TRBV6-2/TRBV6-3,-,TRBJ2-2,-,CASTVGSGELFF,TGTGCCAGCACAGTAGGATCCGGGGAGCTGTTTTTT
TRBV11-2,many,TRBJ1-6,-,CASSLITRKNSPLHF,TGTGCCAGCAGCTTAATCACCCGGAAAAATTCACCCCTCCACTTT
TRBV7-2,many,TRBJ2-7,-,CASSSQPGQYSYEQYF,TGTGCCAGCAGCTCACAACCAGGACAGTACTCCTACGAGCAGTACTTC
TRBV29-1,many,TRBJ2-7,TRBD1,CSVGQGRPYEQYF,TGCAGCGTTGGACAGGGTCGTCCCTACGAGCAGTACTTC
TRBV7-9,-,TRBJ2-1,-,CASSFEGSYNEQFF,TGTGCCAGCAGCTTTGAGGGATCCTACAATGAGCAGTTCTTC
TRBV7-2,many,TRBJ1-1,-,CASSSEGGTEAFF,TGTGCCAGCAGCTCTGAAGGGGGCACTGAAGCTTTCTTT
TRBV6-6,many,TRBJ2-2,-,CASKSLHGVGYTGELFF,TGTGCCAGCAAGTCCTTACACGGGGTCGGTTACACCGGGGAGCTGTTTTTT
TRBV20-1,-,TRBJ1-5,-,CSANYRGNQPQHF,TGCAGTGCTAACTACCGGGGCAATCAGCCCCAGCATTTT
TRBV28,many,TRBJ2-3,-,CASSSRTQYF,TGTGCCAGCAGCTCGAGAACGCAGTATTTT